This TCR beta chain was obtained from a study of Graves' ophthalmopathy and Graves' hyperthyroidism. Findings and limits, study-wide: Most thyroid clonotypes with frequency above 0.001 were detected in blood too.

RNA transcripts were the template, and TCR beta CDR3 regions were amplified from them. An initial RT-PCR round employing HTBI primers preceded a second-round multiplex PCR. TCRdb ran MiXCR on the multiplex PCR reads and lists one entry per CDR3 protein. The data hold about 620,000 distinct CDR3 sequences, with 22% observed a single time. A remark on this clonotype: Its specificity is unknown.

Hyperthyroidism patients were newly diagnosed, ill under 2 months, and aged 18 to 65 years. Diagnostic conclusions were grounded in clinical symptoms, serum thyroxine, TRAb, thyroid ultrasound and orbital computed tomography. With 4 bases removed from V and 2 bases from J, the gap between germline ends came to 16 bases. CDR1 and CDR2 from the germline V gene are SGHRS and YFSETQ. The CDR3 length is 15 residues. The V call is TRBV5-1, the J call TRBJ2-7; D call uncertain. Sequenced input: peripheral blood. The sequence derives from a woman younger than 35 with stable Graves' hyperthyroidism. Some clones in this sample may be carry-over from other donors' samples. In DNA, the CDR3 is TGCGCCAGCAGCCGGACCGAGGAATCGCCCTACGAGCAGTACTTC. Its translation is CASSRTEESPYEQYF.